Here is one TCR beta chain with its context. The antigen is not known. These data originate in a study of shared clonotypes between healthy human individuals. General study findings and limits: Generally, naive subsets came out with larger estimated richness than memory subsets.

Profiled with immunoSEQ multiplex PCR; TCRdb holds only in-frame clones, not every one. The sample records 600,000 to 750,000 clones, about two thirds being singletons. Per germline, CDR1 ENHRY and CDR2 SYGVKD. Trimming cost V 0 bases and J 8 bases, with 13 bases left between them. This CDR3 spans 14 amino acids. This receptor was identified in a woman in her twenties or thirties in good health. Material: memory CD4+ T cells sorted from blood. Documented subset: CD45RA-negative fraction. The chain employs TRBV10-3 and TRBJ1-2; D unclear. The CDR3 bases are TGTGCCATCAGTGAGTCAGGCGGGAATAGAGGCTACACCTTC. Translated, it gives CAISESGGNRGYTF.